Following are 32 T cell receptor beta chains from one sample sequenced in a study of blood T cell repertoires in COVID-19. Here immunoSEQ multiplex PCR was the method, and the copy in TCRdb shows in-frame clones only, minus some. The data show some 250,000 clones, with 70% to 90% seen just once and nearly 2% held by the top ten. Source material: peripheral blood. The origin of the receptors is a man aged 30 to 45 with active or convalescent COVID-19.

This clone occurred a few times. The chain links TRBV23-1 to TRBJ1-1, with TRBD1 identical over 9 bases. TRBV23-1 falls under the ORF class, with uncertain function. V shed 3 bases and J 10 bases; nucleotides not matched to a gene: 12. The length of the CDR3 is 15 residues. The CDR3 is CASSQGRQGVLRAFF. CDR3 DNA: TGCGCCAGCAGTCAGGGACGACAGGGGGTTTTGCGAGCTTTCTTT.

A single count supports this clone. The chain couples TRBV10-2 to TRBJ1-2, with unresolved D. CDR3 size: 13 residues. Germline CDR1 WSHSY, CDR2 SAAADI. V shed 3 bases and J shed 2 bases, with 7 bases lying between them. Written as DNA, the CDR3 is TGCGCCAGCAGTGATACAGAGAACTATGGCTACACCTTC. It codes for CASSDTENYGYTF.

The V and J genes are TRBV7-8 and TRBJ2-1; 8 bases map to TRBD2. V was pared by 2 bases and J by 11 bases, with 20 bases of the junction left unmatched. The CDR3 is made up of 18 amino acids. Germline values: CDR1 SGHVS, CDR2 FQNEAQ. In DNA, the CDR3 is TGTGCCAGCAGCTTATTATGTTGCGGGACTAGGATTTTTACCCAGCAGTTCTTC. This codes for CASSLLCCGTRIFTQQFF.

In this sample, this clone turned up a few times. This CDR3 reads CASSLRGGNTGELFF. The CDR3 DNA reads as TGTGCCAGCAGTCTGCGGGGGGGGAACACCGGGGAGCTGTTTTTT. The rearrangement uses TRBV6-4 and TRBJ2-2; 9 bases match TRBD2. The V and J ends lost 5 bases and 1 base, in that order; junction bases with no gene match: 2. This CDR3 spans 15 amino acids. Germline V gene data show CDR1 as MRHNA and CDR2 as SNTAGT.

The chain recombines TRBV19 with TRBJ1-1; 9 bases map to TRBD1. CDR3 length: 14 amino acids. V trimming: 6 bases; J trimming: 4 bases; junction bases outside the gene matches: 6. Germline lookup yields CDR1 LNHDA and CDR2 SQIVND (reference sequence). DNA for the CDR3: TGTGCCAGTAGCCAAGGACAGGGGACCACTGAAGCTTTCTTT. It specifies CASSQGQGTTEAFF.

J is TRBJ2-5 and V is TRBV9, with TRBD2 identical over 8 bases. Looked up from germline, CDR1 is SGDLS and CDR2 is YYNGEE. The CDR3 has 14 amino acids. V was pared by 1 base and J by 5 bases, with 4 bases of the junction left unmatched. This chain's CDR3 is CASSVLGGAETQYF. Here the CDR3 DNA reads TGTGCCAGCAGCGTACTCGGGGGGGCCGAGACCCAGTACTTC.

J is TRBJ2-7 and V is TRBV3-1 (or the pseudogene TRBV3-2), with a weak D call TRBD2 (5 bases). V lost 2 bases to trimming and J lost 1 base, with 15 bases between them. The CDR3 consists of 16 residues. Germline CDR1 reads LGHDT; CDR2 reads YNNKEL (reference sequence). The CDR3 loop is CASSQKAAPRSYEQYF. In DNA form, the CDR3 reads TGTGCCAGCAGCCAAAAAGCGGCGCCCAGGTCCTACGAGCAGTACTTC.

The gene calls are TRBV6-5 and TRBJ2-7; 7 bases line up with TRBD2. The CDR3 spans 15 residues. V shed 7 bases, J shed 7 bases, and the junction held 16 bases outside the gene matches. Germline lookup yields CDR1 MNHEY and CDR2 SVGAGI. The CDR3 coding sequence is TGTGCCAGCATGGATTACGGGCTAGCGGACCGGGAGCAGTACTTC. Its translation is CASMDYGLADREQYF.

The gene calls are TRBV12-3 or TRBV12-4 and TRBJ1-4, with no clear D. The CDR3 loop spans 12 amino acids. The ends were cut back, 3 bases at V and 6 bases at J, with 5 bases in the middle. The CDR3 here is CASSLEDEKLFF. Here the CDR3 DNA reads TGTGCCAGCAGTTTGGAGGATGAAAAACTGTTTTTT.

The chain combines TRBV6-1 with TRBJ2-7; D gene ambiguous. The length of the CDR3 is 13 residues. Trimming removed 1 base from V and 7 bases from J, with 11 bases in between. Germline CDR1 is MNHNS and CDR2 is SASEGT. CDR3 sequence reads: CASSEDSPREQYF. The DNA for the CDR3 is TGTGCCAGCAGTGAAGACAGTCCCAGGGAGCAGTACTTC.

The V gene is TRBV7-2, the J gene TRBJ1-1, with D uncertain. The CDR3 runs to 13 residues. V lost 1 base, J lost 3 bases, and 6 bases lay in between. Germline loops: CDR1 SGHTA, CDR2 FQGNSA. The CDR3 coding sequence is TGTGCCAGCAGCTTAGGCACAGACACTGAAGCTTTCTTT. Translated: CASSLGTDTEAFF.

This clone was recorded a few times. In DNA form, the CDR3 reads TGTGCCAGCAGCTCTCACGTAGACACCGGGGAGCTGTTTTTT. Its protein product is CASSSHVDTGELFF. This chain uses TRBV7-2 with TRBJ2-2; D gene uncertain. The CDR3 has 14 amino acids. CDR1 SGHTA and CDR2 FQGNSA come from the germline V gene. V lost 4 bases and J lost 3, with 9 bases in between.

The CDR3 is CASSESSGGGTYNEQFF. In DNA form, the CDR3 reads TGCGCCAGCAGTGAGTCGTCTGGCGGGGGGACTTACAATGAGCAGTTCTTC. The chain joins TRBV10-1 to TRBJ2-1; 8 bases match TRBD2. J lost 4 bases, V lost 0 bases, and 8 bases had no gene match. Germline values: CDR1 WNHNN, CDR2 SYGVQD (reference sequence). The CDR3 sequence is 17 residues long.

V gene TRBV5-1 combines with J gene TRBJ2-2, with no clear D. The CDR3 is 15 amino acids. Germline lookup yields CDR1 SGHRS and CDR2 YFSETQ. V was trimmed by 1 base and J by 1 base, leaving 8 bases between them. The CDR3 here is CASSLSTGNTGELFF. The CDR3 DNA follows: TGCGCCAGCAGCTTGTCAACGGGGAACACCGGGGAGCTGTTTTTT.

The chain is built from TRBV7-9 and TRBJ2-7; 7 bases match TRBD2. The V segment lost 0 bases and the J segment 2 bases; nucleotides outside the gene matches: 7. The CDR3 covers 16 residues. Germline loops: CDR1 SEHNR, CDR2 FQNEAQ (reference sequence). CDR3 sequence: CASSLARGEKAYEQYF. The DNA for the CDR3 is TGTGCCAGCAGCTTAGCTCGGGGGGAAAAGGCCTACGAGCAGTACTTC.

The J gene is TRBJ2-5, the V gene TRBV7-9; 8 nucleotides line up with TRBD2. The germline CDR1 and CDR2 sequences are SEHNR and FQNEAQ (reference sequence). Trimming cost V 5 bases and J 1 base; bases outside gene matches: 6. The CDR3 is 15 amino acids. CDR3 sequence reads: CASSARSGGQETQYF. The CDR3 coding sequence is TGTGCCAGCAGCGCAAGGAGCGGGGGCCAAGAGACCCAGTACTTC. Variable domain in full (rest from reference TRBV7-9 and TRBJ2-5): DTGVSQNPRHKITKRGQNVTFRCDPISEHNRLYWYRQTLGQGPEFLTYFQNEAQLEKSRLLSDRFSAERPKGSFSTLEIQRTEQGDSAMYLCASSARSGGQETQYFGPGTRLLVL.

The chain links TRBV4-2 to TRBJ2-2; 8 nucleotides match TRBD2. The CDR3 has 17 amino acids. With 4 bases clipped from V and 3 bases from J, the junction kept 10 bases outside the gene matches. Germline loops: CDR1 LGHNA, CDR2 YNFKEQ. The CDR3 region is CASSRQPGGADTGELFF. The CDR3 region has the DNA TGTGCCAGCAGCCGCCAACCCGGGGGGGCGGACACCGGGGAGCTGTTTTTT.

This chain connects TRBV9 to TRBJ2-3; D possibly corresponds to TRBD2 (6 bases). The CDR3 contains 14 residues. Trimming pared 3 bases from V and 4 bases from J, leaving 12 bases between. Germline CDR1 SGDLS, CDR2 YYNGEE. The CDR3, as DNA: TGTGCCAGCAGCGCGGAGGGGCACCCAGATACGCAGTATTTT. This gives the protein CASSAEGHPDTQYF.

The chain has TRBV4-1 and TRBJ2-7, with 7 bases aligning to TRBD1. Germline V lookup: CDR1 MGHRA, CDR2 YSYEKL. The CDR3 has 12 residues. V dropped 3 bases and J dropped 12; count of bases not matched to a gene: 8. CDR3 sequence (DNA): TGCGCCAGCAGCCACCCTGGACAGGTTCGGTACTTC. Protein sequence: CASSHPGQVRYF.

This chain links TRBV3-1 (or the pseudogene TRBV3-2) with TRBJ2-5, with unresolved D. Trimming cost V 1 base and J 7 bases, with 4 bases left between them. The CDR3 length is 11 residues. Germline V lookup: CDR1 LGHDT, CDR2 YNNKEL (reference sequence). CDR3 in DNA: TGTGCCAGCAGCCAAGTCTCGACCCAGTACTTC. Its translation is CASSQVSTQYF.

The DNA of the CDR3 is TGTGCCACAAACCAGGGGTCCAAAAACATTCAGTACTTC. Residues: CATNQGSKNIQYF. The rearrangement uses TRBV19 and TRBJ2-4; TRBD1 is a possible D gene (6 bases). V lost 10 bases and J lost 2, with 12 bases in between. Germline CDR1 reads LNHDA; CDR2 reads SQIVND (reference sequence). The CDR3 is made up of 13 amino acids.

Here the CDR3 reads CASSWGQRNYGYTF. CDR3 coding DNA: TGTGCCAGCAGCTGGGGACAGAGGAACTATGGCTACACCTTC. The chain couples TRBV5-4 to TRBJ1-2, with 7 bases matching TRBD1. The CDR3 is made up of 14 amino acids. Germline values: CDR1 SGHNT, CDR2 YYREEE (reference sequence). Trimming took 3 bases from V and 2 from J; bases not matched to a gene: 4.

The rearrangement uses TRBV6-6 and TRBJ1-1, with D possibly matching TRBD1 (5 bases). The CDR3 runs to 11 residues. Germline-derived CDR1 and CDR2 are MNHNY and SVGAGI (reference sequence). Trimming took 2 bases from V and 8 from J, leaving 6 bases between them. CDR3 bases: TGTGCCAGCAGTTACCACAGGGAAGCTTTCTTT. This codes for CASSYHREAFF.

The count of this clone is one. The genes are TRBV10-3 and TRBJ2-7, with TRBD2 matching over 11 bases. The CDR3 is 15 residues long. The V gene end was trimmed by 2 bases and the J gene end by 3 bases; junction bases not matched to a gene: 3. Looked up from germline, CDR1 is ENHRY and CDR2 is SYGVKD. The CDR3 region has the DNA TGTGCCATCAGTGAGGGGCTAGCGGGGGGCTACGAGCAGTACTTC. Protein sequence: CAISEGLAGGYEQYF.

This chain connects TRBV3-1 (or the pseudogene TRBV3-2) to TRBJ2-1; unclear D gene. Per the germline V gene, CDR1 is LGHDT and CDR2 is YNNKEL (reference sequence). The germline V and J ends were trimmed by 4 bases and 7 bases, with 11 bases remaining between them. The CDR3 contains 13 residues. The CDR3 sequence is CASSRGYANEQFF. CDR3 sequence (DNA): TGTGCCAGCAGCCGCGGATACGCAAATGAGCAGTTCTTC.

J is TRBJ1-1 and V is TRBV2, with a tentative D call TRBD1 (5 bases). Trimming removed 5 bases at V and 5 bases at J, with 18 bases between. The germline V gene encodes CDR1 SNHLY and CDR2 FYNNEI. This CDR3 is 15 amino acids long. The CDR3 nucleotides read TGTGCCAGCAGTACTTCCGGACGGGGGGGTACTGAAGCTTTCTTT. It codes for CASSTSGRGGTEAFF. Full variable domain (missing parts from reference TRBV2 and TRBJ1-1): EPEVTQTPSHQVTQMGQEVILRCVPISNHLYFYWYRQILGQKVEFLVSFYNNEISEKSEIFDDQFSVERPDGSNFTLKIRSTKLEDSAMYFCASSTSGRGGTEAFFGQGTRLTVV.

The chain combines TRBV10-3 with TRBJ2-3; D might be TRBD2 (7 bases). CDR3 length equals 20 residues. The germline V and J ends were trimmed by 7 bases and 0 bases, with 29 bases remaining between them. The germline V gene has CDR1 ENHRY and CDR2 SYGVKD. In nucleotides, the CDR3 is TGTGCCATCAATATCGGGACTACCCTAGGGGGATCGTCTAGCACAGATACGCAGTATTTT. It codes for CAINIGTTLGGSSSTDTQYF.

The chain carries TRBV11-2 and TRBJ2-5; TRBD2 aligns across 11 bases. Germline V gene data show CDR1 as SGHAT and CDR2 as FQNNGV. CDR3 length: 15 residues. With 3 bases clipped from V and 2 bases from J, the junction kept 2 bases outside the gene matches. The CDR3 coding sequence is TGTGCCAGCAGCTTCACTAGCGGGGGACAAGAGACCCAGTACTTC. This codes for CASSFTSGGQETQYF.

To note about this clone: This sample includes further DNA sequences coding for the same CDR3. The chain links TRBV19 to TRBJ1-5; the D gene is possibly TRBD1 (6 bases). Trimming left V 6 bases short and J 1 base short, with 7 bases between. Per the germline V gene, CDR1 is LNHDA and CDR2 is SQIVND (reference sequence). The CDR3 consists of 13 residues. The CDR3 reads CASSQGSNQPQHF. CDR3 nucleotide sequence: TGTGCCAGTAGCCAGGGGAGCAATCAGCCCCAGCATTTT.

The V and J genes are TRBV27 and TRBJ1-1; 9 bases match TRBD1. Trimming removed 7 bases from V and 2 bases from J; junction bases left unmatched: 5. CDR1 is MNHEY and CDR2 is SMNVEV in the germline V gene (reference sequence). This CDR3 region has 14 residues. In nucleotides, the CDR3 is TGTGCCAGCACCACGACAGGGGGAAACACTGAAGCTTTCTTT. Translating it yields CASTTTGGNTEAFF.

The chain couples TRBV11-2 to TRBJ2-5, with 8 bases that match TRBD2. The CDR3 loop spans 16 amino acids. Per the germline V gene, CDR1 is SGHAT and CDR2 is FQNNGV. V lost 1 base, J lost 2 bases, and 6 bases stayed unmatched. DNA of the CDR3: TGTGCCAGCAGCTTAGGGGTAGCGGGGATACAAGAGACCCAGTACTTC. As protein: CASSLGVAGIQETQYF.

CDR3 in amino acids: CASSPQDGGIYNEQFF. The CDR3 nucleotides are TGTGCCAGCAGCCCACAAGACGGCGGCATATACAATGAGCAGTTCTTC. The gene calls are TRBV9 and TRBJ2-1; the D is unclear. The CDR3 is made up of 16 amino acids. Germline CDR1 reads SGDLS; CDR2 reads YYNGEE. V was clipped by 4 bases and J by 4 bases, with 18 bases between them.